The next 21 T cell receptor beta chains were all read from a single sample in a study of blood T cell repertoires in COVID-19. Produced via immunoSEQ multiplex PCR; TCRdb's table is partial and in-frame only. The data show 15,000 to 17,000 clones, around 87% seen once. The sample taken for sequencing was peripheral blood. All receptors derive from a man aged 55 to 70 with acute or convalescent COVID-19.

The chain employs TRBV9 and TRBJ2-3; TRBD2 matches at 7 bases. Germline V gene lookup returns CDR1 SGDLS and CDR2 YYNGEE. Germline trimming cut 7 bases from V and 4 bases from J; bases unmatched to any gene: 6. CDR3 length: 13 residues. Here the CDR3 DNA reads TGTGCCAGCGGATGGGGGGGAGCAGATACGCAGTATTTT. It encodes CASGWGGADTQYF.

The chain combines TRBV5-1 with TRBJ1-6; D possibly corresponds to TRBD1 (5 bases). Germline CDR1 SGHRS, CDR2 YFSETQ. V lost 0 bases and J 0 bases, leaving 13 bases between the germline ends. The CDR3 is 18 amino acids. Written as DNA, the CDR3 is TGCGCCAGCAGCTTGGGGGTCAGCGACAGCTCCTATAATTCACCCCTCCACTTT. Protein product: CASSLGVSDSSYNSPLHF.

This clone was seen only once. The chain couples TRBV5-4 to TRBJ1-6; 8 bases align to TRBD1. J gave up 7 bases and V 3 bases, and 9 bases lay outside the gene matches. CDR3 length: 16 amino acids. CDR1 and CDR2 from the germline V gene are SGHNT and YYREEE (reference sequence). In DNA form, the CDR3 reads TGTGCCAGCAGCTCCGCCAAGGACAGGGCCAATTCACCCCTCCACTTT. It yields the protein CASSSAKDRANSPLHF. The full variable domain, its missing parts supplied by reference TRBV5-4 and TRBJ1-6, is ETGVTQSPTHLIKTRGQQVTLRCSSQSGHNTVSWYQQALGQGPQFIFQYYREEENGRGNFPPRFSGLQFPNYSSELNVNALELDDSALYLCASSSAKDRANSPLHFGNGTRLTVT.

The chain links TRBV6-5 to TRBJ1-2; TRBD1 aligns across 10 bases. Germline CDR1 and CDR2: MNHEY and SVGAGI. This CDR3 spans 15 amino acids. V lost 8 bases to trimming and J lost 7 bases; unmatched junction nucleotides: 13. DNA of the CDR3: TGTGCCAGCGGACTAGGACAGGGGGGAATTGGTGGCTACACCTTC. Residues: CASGLGQGGIGGYTF.

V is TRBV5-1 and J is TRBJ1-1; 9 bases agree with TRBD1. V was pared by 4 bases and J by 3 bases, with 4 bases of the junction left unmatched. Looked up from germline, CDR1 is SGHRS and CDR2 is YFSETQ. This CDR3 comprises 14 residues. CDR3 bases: TGCGCCAGCAGCCCCCGACAGGGGGACACTGAAGCTTTCTTT. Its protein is CASSPRQGDTEAFF.

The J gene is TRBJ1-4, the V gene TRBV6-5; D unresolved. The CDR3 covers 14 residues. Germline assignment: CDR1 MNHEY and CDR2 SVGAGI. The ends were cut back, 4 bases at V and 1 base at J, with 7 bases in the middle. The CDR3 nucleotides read TGTGCCAGCAGTTCGAGAGGAACTAATGAAAAACTGTTTTTT. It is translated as CASSSRGTNEKLFF.

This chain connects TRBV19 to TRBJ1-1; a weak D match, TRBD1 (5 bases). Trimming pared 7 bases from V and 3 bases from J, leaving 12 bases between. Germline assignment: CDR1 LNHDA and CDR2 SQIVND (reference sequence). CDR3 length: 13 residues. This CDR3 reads CASKKQVHTEAFF. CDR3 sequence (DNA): TGTGCCAGTAAGAAACAGGTACACACTGAAGCTTTCTTT.

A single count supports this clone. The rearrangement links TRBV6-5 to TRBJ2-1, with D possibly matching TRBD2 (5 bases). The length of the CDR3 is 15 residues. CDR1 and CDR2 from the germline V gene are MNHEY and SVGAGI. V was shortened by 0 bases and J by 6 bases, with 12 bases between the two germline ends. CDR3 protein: CASSYSLGVSNEQFF. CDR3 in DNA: TGTGCCAGCAGTTACTCTCTCGGGGTCAGCAATGAGCAGTTCTTC.

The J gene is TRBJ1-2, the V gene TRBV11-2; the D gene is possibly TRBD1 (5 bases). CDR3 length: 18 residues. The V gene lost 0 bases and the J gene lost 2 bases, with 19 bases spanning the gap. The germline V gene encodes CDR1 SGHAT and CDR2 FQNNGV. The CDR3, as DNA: TGTGCCAGCAGCTTAGATCGTTGGACGGACGGGGGAAACTATGGCTACACCTTC. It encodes CASSLDRWTDGGNYGYTF. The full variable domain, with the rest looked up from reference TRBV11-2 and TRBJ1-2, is EAGVAQSPRYKIIEKRQSVAFWCNPISGHATLYWYQQILGQGPKLLIQFQNNGVVDDSQLPKDRFSAERLKGVDSTLKIQPAKLEDSAVYLCASSLDRWTDGGNYGYTFGSGTRLTVV.

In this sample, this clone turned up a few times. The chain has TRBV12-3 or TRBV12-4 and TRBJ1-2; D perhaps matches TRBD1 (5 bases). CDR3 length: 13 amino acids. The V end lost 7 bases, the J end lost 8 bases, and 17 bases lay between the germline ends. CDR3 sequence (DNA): TGTGCCAGCACTCCCCGGGGGGTGAGCGGCTACACCTTC. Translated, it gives CASTPRGVSGYTF.

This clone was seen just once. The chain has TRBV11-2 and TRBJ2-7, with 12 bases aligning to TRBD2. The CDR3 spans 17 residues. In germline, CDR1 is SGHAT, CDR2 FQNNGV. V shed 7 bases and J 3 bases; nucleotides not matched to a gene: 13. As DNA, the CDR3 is TGTGCCAGCACCCTTGAGAGGGGACTAGCGGGCAGCTACGAGCAGTACTTC. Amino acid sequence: CASTLERGLAGSYEQYF.

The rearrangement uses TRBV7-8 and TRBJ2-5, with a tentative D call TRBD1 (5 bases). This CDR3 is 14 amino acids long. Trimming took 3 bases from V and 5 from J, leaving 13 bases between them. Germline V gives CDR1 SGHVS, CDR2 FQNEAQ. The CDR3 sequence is CASSFRETVETQYF. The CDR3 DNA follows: TGTGCCAGCAGCTTTAGAGAGACAGTTGAGACCCAGTACTTC.

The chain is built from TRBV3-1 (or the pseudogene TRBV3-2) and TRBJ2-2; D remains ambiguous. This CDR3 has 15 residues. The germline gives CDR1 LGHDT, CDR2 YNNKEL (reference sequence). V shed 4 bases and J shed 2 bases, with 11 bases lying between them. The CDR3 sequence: CASSLLRGNTGELFF. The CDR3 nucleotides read TGTGCCAGCAGCCTACTTCGAGGAAACACCGGGGAGCTGTTTTTT.

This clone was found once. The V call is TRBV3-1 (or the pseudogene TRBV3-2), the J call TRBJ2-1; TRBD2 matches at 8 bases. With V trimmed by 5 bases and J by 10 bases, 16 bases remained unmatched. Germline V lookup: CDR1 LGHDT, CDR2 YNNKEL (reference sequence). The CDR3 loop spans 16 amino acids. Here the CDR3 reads CASSDPKGREEGEQFF. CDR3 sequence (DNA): TGTGCCAGCAGCGACCCCAAAGGGCGGGAGGAGGGCGAGCAGTTCTTC.

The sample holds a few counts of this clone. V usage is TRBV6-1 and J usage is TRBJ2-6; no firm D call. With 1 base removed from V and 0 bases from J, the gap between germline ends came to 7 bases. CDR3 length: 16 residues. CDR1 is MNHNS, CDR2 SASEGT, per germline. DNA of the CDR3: TGTGCCAGCAGTGAAGGCCCGAGCTCTGGGGCCAACGTCCTGACTTTC. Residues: CASSEGPSSGANVLTF.

CDR3 DNA sequence: TGTGCCAGCAGCTCCTCTAGCGGAGGGGGGGAGACCCAGTACTTC. This translates into CASSSSSGGGETQYF. The rearrangement joins TRBV3-1 (or the pseudogene TRBV3-2) to TRBJ2-5; tentative D call: TRBD2 (7 bases). The CDR3 length is 15 residues. From germline, CDR1 is LGHDT and CDR2 YNNKEL (reference sequence). V was shortened by 5 bases and J by 5 bases, with 18 bases between the two germline ends.

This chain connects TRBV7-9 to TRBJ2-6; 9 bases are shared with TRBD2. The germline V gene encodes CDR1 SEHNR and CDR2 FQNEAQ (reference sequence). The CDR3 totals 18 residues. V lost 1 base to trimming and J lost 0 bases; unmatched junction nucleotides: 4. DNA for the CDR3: TGTGCCAGCAGCTTAGATGAGCGGGGGGACTCTGGGGCCAACGTCCTGACTTTC. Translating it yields CASSLDERGDSGANVLTF.

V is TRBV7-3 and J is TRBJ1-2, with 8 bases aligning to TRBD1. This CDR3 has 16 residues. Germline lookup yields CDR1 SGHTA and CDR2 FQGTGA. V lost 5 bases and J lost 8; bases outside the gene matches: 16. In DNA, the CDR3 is TGTGCCAGCAGCCGAGACTACCTCCAGGGGGCAGAGGGCTACACCTTC. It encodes CASSRDYLQGAEGYTF.

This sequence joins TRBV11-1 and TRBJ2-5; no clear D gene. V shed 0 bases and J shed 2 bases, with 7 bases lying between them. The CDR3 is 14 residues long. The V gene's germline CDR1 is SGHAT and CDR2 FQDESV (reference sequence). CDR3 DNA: TGTGCCAGCAGCTTAGCGTTCTCTCAAGAGACCCAGTACTTC. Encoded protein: CASSLAFSQETQYF.

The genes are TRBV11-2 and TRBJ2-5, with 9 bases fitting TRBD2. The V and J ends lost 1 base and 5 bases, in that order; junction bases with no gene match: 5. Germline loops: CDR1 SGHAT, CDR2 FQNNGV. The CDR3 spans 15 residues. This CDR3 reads CASSLVAGVWETQYF. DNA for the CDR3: TGTGCCAGCAGCTTAGTAGCGGGGGTGTGGGAGACCCAGTACTTC.

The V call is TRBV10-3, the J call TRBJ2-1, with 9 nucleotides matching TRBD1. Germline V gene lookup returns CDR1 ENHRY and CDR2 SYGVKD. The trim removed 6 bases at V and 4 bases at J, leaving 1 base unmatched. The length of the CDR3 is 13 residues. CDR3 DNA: TGTGCCATCAGAGGGACAGGGTACAATGAGCAGTTCTTC. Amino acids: CAIRGTGYNEQFF.